The TCR beta chain under discussion was sequenced for a study of cytomegalovirus exposure and HLA in healthy donors (TCRdb year 2017). For the wider study: According to an earlier analysis of a few hundred of the donors, about 179 million T cells yielded roughly 100 million unique TCR beta sequences and approximately 300 Gb of sequence data. The later analysis used no new phenotypic data to find candidate immune exposures, relying instead on TCR beta sequences and their occurrence across donors. In a later genetic analysis, genome-wide SNP genotypes for 398 of the 666 donors were used, and that subset was treated as a discovery cohort. The number of typed donors differed by locus: about 620-640 for A, B, C, DRB1 and DQB1; approximately 530 for DQA1; over 600 for DPA1; and 400 to 480 for DPB1. In a later analysis, previously published TCR beta repertoires from 666 donors were re-analyzed and high-resolution HLA genotyping was added so that TCR occurrence patterns could be studied. All discovery cohort repertoires had been generated using a single sequencing platform. In addition to the first cohort of 666 subjects, a separate validation cohort of 130 or so different subjects was used. To predict cytomegalovirus infection status, the study combined high-throughput TCR immunosequencing, statistical association of individual TCRs with disease status, and machine learning. An early release that covered around 590 HLA-typed donors contained about 300 gigabases of sequencing data and tens of millions of unique TCR sequences. The T cell repertoires of 550 to 850 subjects were profiled by immunosequencing and related to cytomegalovirus serostatus. A few DR-DQ haplotypes were treated as single units for association and clustering because of strong linkage in the cohort. Among some 410 genotyped donors of the cohort, an average of around 220,000 unique TCR beta nucleotide sequences was sequenced per donor, of which about 18% were non-productive. The aim of the study was to test whether cataloging public T cell receptors could identify signatures of past pathogen exposure. HLA typing covered class I and class II loci at four-digit resolution. Donor age, sex, ethnicity and CMV serostatus were compiled together with the repertoire data. Of the 350 to 400 genotyped donors, 81% fell in the genetic ancestry cluster associated with self-reported Caucasian donors. To decide whether each TCR beta V gene segment behaved as functional or pseudogenic, an earlier analysis of several hundred of the donors relied on high-throughput TCR beta sequencing.

The cohort comprised around 700 healthy bone marrow donors. Cohort members were all nominally healthy when sampled, although unrecorded immune exposures were likely present. The donor was CMV seronegative and belonged to the group of 350 to 400 seronegative cohort members. A peripheral blood sample was provided by each donor, and peripheral blood mononuclear cells were used for TCR beta sequencing. The Qiagen DNeasy Blood Extraction Kit was used to extract genomic DNA from the blood cell samples. Libraries were prepared through the immunoSEQ multiplex PCR assay. For the multiplex PCR, a mixture combining 60 forward primers for TCR Vbeta segments and 13 reverse primers for TCR Jbeta segments was used. Amplification of the CDR3 region of rearranged TCR beta genes was performed with a multiplex PCR assay on genomic DNA. The amplified TCR beta libraries were sequenced on the Illumina HiSeq System as 87-base-pair reads. In the authors' own workflow: Across the 600 to 700 repertoires, a later analysis counted roughly 84 million unique TCR beta chains, approximately 12 million of which were shared by at least two donors. A nearest-neighbor algorithm error-corrected the raw reads and collapsed the reads into unique sequences, merging closely related sequences to remove PCR and sequencing errors. To assign V, D and J gene segments, CDR3 sequences were aligned to IMGT reference sequences. For a sequence to be retained, at least a six-nucleotide match to both a V gene segment and a J gene segment was required. Rearrangements were called productive when the CDR3 lacked stop codons and stayed in frame with V and J; all others were non-productive. CDR3 was defined according to IMGT convention as the region running from the second conserved V-encoded cysteine to the conserved J-encoded phenylalanine. In an earlier analysis of more than 550 of the donors, sequences lacking an unambiguous match to a single V gene segment were excluded. In an earlier analysis of approximately 590 of the donors, V segments were called functional above 56.7% productive rearrangements and were called segregating when the between-donor standard deviation exceeded 5%. To diagnose cytomegalovirus status from the catalog of TCR beta chain sequences, a statistical classification framework was built. A later analysis assigned V and J genes by comparing TCR nucleotide sequences with IMGT/GENE-DB human TR gene sequences. A later analysis assigned CDR3 sequences and most-parsimonious VDJ recombination scenarios with the TCRdist pipeline. In a later analysis, each TCR beta chain was defined by its CDR3 amino acid sequence together with its V-gene family, and reads without a unique V-gene family were excluded. As a way to deal with suspected cross-contamination and a sequencing artifact, a later analysis dropped approximately 570 nucleotide sequences that were highly shared and had low generation probability. A later analysis calculated a clonal expansion index for each public chain from normalized within-repertoire ranks of inferred template counts. In a later analysis, generation probabilities were computed using a VDJ recombination model fitted to out-of-frame rearrangements, and the results were checked against IGoR. A later analysis scored TCR-TCR, TCR-HLA and TCR-CMV co-occurrence with hypergeometric tests, applying a repertoire-size bias correction to TCR pairs. False discovery rates were estimated in a later analysis by permuting HLA or CMV assignments 20 times. A later analysis grouped co-occurring TCRs with DBSCAN, adding TCRdist sequence similarity when clustering within HLA-allele-positive subsets. Repertoires with fewer than 30,000 or more than 120,000 public chains were left out of co-occurrence clustering, as were four to six repertoires with anomalous nucleotide sharing. Not all clones reach the TCRdb copy of this immuneACCESS table, which keeps in-frame sequences only. Checked studies attribute under half of the gap to unresolved V genes and leave the rest unexplained. The D gene and trimming were derived from the DNA, and the V and J assignments and clone size from that table. Recorded for this sample are about 130,000 clones; 75% to 85% of them occurred a single time. 1% to 1.5% of the sample rests with the top ten.

This clone has just a few counts. The specificity of this receptor is unknown. Per-base qualities were not stored, and no clone one base away is much larger. The paper as a whole reports these results and caveats: In an earlier analysis of about 550 of the donors, most TCR beta V segments were observed in productive rearrangements about 90% or about 30% of the time, broadly matching IMGT annotations. A later genetic analysis associated a missense DCLRE1C variant with V-gene and J-gene trimming of TCR beta chains, and an independent cohort replicated the association. Because counts were too low, about 18 rarely observed V segments, including chromosome 9 orphons, were excluded from the earlier analysis of 587 of the donors. A few of the identified cytomegalovirus-associated TCR beta chains were confirmed in vitro to be specific for cytomegalovirus antigens. Compared with equally common non-associated chains, HLA-associated TCR beta chains in a later analysis were more clonally expanded and had lower generation probabilities. In a later analysis, several top co-occurrence clusters were reported to appear linked to parvovirus B19, influenza, CMV and Epstein-Barr virus. Immune exposure information for the cohort was limited to CMV serostatus. This cohort had only TCR beta chains sequenced, and the lack of alpha or paired-chain data limited which features could be detected. Most TCR sequences were observed very rarely across donors, whereas some public TCRs were present in many individuals. The authors suggested that the approach could potentially be extended to other disease states and immunological phenotypes. The sequencing pipeline was judged likely to have produced a cluster of highly shared sequence variants as a technical artifact. Linkage disequilibrium might explain the correlated functional status among segregating V segments, but an unknown experimental factor could not be excluded. In a later analysis, TCR association rates were found to vary across HLA loci, with the most associated TCRs seen for DRB1 alleles and the fewest for HLA-C alleles. Roughly uniform sequencing depth across donors was assumed in presence/absence analyses, although this assumption may not hold. Assigning TCR associations to individual alleles was difficult when HLA alleles, especially DR and DQ, strongly co-occurred. The 87-base-pair reads could not distinguish some IMGT-functional V segments, including TRBV6-2 and TRBV6-3, so those segments were excluded. According to a later analysis, most CMV-associated TCR beta chains appeared to be HLA-restricted, and the HLA associations seemed to be driven largely by CMV exposure. Because HLA typing was missing for some donors at each locus, association tests included only the typed subset. A later genetic analysis reported fewer N-insertions in productive TCRs among donors in an Asian-associated ancestry cluster than the roughly 700-donor mean. A further reported finding was that TCR beta sequences accurately predicted the HLA-A and HLA-B alleles for most subjects in the first cohort. A total of 150 or so TCR beta chains were listed by the study as associated with cytomegalovirus. Specific HLA alleles were associated with some 15,000 TCR beta sequences at a false discovery rate of 0.05 in a later analysis. The classifier was reported to diagnose cytomegalovirus status with high specificity and sensitivity in both the original cohort and the validation cohort.

Relative to germline, V is missing 7 bases and J is missing 12 bases, with 9 bases of the junction outside any gene match. The CDR3 sequence holds 13 residues, the cysteine and phenylalanine included. Only the CDR3 DNA is retained, 39 bases long and in frame from the first base. Looking up the germline V gene (reference sequence) yields CDR1 SEHNR and CDR2 FQNEAQ. The sequenced material came from PBMCs. This sequence originates from a girl aged 2 to 10 in good health and CMV-seronegative. In this chain, TRBV7-9 is recombined with TRBJ1-4, and TRBD1 aligns with 9 junction nucleotides. The sequenced DNA: TGTGCCAGCAACCCCCCCGGGGACAGGGAACTGTTTTTT. Translation gives CASNPPGDRELFF.